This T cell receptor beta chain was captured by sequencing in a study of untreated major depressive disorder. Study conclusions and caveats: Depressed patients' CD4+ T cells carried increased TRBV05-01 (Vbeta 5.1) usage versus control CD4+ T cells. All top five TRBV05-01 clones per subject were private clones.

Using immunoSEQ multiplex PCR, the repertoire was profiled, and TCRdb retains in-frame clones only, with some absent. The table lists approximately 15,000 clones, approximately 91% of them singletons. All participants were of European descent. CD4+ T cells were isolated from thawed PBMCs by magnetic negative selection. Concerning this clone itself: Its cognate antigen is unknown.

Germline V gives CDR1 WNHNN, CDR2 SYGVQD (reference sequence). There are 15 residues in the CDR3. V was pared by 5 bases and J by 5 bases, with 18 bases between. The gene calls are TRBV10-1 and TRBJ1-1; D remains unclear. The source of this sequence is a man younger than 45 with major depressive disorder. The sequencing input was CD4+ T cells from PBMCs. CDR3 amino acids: CASSRLGMGRTEAFF. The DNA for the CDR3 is TGCGCCAGCAGTCGGTTAGGGATGGGGAGGACTGAAGCTTTCTTT.